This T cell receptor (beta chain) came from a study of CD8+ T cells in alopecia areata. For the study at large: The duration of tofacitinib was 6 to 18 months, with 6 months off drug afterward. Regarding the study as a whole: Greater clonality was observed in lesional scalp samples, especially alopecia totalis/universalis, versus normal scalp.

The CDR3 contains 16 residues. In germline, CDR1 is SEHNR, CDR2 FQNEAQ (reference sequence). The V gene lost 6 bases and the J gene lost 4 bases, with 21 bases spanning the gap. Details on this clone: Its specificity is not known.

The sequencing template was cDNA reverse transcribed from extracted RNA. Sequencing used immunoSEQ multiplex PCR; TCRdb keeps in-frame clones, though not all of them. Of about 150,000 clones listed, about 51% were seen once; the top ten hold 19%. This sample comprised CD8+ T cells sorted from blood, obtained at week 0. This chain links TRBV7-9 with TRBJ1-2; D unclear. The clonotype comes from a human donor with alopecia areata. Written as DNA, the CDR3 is TGTGCCAGCAGTTTACTTGGTGGTGGAAAAACCTATGGCTACACCTTC. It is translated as CASSLLGGGKTYGYTF.